The present entry profiles one T cell receptor beta chain with its context. Antigen specificity is unknown. The data are from a study of cytomegalovirus exposure and HLA in healthy donors. Overall study context: Roughly 80 million unique TCRs from HLA-typed donors made up an early data release.

Whole-study results and caveats: The study put 150 to 200 TCR beta chains on its list as cytomegalovirus-associated. Accurate prediction of most subjects' HLA-A and HLA-B alleles from TCR beta sequences was reported.

The PCR had 60 Vbeta and 13 Jbeta primers. Repertoires were generated with immunoSEQ multiplex PCR, while TCRdb's copy carries only in-frame clones and drops some. The sample records some 100,000 clones, 65% to 80% being singletons. CDR3 length: 15 amino acids. Looked up from germline, CDR1 is MDHEN and CDR2 is SYDVKM. Trimming removed 6 bases at V and 3 bases at J, with 15 bases between. The chain is built from TRBV28 and TRBJ2-4; possibly TRBD1 for D (6 bases). The clonotype comes from a female donor in good health and CMV-seropositive. The sample taken for sequencing was PBMCs. The chain's CDR3 is CASSDRLRLKNIQYF. The DNA of the CDR3 is TGTGCCAGCAGCGACAGGCTGCGCCTCAAAAACATTCAGTACTTC.